These 32 T cell receptor beta chains were all obtained from the same sample, sequenced in a study of shared clonotypes between healthy human individuals. Profiled with immunoSEQ multiplex PCR; TCRdb holds only in-frame clones, not every one. The sample has under 600,000 clones, about 80% seen once. The sequenced material came from PBMCs. These receptors originate from a woman aged 40 to 50 in good health. Some clones in this sample may be carry-over from other donors' samples.

In regard to this clone: The sample holds other DNA sequences that translate to the same CDR3. The chain joins TRBV11-3 to TRBJ2-3; TRBD2 matches at 11 bases. J lost 1 base, V lost 1 base, and 1 base had no gene match. Germline V lookup: CDR1 SGHNT, CDR2 YENEEA. This CDR3 has 16 residues. The CDR3 protein is CASSLGTSGRTDTQYF. The CDR3 nucleotides are TGTGCCAGCAGCTTAGGGACTAGCGGGCGCACAGATACGCAGTATTTT.

V is TRBV28 and J is TRBJ2-3; TRBD2 aligns across 9 bases. With 4 bases clipped from V and 3 bases from J, the junction kept 8 bases outside the gene matches. The germline gives CDR1 MDHEN, CDR2 SYDVKM. This CDR3 contains 16 residues. The CDR3 bases are TGTGCCAGCAGTTCCCCGACTAGCGGCCGTACAGATACGCAGTATTTT. Protein product: CASSSPTSGRTDTQYF.

The chain is built from TRBV2 and TRBJ2-5; the match to TRBD2 covers 11 bases. Trimming took 7 bases from V and 5 from J; bases not matched to a gene: 6. The CDR3 runs to 14 residues. Germline CDR1 is SNHLY and CDR2 is FYNNEI. The CDR3 nucleotides read TGTGCCAGCAAGGGGGGACTAGCGGTGGAGACCCAGTACTTC. Amino acids: CASKGGLAVETQYF.

With respect to this clone: This sequence is one base from a far larger clone and is likely a read error. Other DNA sequences in this sample translate to the same CDR3. The chain employs TRBV25-1 and TRBJ2-7; 9 bases map to TRBD1. This CDR3 spans 12 amino acids. CDR1 MGHDK and CDR2 SYGVNS come from the germline V gene. CDR3 loop: CASGTGTYEQYF. The CDR3 DNA sequence: TGTGCCAGCGGGACAGGGACCTACGAGCAATACTTC.

About this clone: Being one base from a much bigger clone, this may be a read error. This chain joins TRBV10-3 and TRBJ2-2, with a possible D match to TRBD2 (6 bases). Germline V gene sequence: CDR1 ENHRY, CDR2 SYGVKD. The CDR3 loop spans 14 amino acids. CDR3 nucleotides: TGTGCCATCGCGGCTCCGGGGGTTACCGGGAAGCTGTTTTTT. Protein product: CAIAAPGVTGKLFF.

About this clone: The CDR3 end shows no conserved phenylalanine or tryptophan, and so a read error is likely. The chain couples TRBV2 to TRBJ2-7, with a possible D match to TRBD1 (6 bases). The CDR3 is 14 amino acids. Trimming shortened V by 7 bases and J by 5 bases, and 18 bases separated the two germline ends. The V gene's germline CDR1 is SNHLY and CDR2 FYNNEI. DNA of the CDR3: TGTGCCAGCACCTCCCTGGGGGCGTCGGACGAGCAGTACCTC. It codes for CASTSLGASDEQYL.

The genes are TRBV6-5 and TRBJ2-5; D is unclear. The ends were cut back, 6 bases at V and 4 bases at J, with 12 bases in the middle. Per germline, CDR1 MNHEY and CDR2 SVGAGI. The CDR3 is made up of 13 amino acids. The CDR3 region has the DNA TGTGCCAGCAGAAGCCGGGCCGGAGAGACCCAGTACTTC. Encoded protein: CASRSRAGETQYF.

The chain is built from TRBV19 and TRBJ2-7; 8 positions match TRBD2. The trim removed 4 bases at V and 2 bases at J, leaving 4 bases unmatched. The CDR3 is 14 residues long. Per the germline V gene, CDR1 is LNHDA and CDR2 is SQIVND (reference sequence). The CDR3 spells CASSTLAGPYEQYF. The CDR3 region has the DNA TGTGCCAGTAGTACTCTAGCGGGCCCCTACGAGCAGTACTTC.

This clone came up a few times. This chain connects TRBV10-3 to TRBJ2-2; D possibly corresponds to TRBD2 (6 bases). V was cut by 2 bases and J by 8 bases, with 12 bases left in between. CDR1 is ENHRY and CDR2 is SYGVKD in the germline V gene. The CDR3 totals 14 residues. CDR3 residues: CAISETEGTGELFF. The CDR3 region has the DNA TGTGCCATCAGTGAGACGGAGGGCACAGGGGAGCTGTTTTTT.

The chain employs TRBV9 and TRBJ2-2; D is unresolved. CDR1 and CDR2 from the germline V gene are SGDLS and YYNGEE. The CDR3 length is 15 residues. V gave up 0 bases and J gave up 5 bases, with 11 bases separating them. CDR3 DNA sequence: TGTGCCAGCAGCGTAGGGGGTAGAGTAACCGGGGAGCTGTTTTTT. Its translation is CASSVGGRVTGELFF.

The CDR3 nucleotides are TGCAGCGTTGGACCAACTAATGAAAAACTGTTTTTT. Translated, it gives CSVGPTNEKLFF. The chain combines TRBV29-1 with TRBJ1-4; D gene unclear. The V end lost 4 bases, the J end lost 0 bases, and 3 bases lay between the germline ends. The CDR3 has 12 amino acids. Germline V CDR1 and CDR2: SQVTM, ANQGSEA.

The V gene is TRBV9, the J gene TRBJ2-3; 8 positions agree with TRBD1. The length of the CDR3 is 14 residues. The junction had 4 bases not matched to a gene; V was cut back by 6 bases and J by 1 base. CDR1 and CDR2 (germline): SGDLS, YYNGEE. CDR3 sequence: CASNPGQGTDTQYF. CDR3 nucleotides: TGTGCCAGCAACCCGGGACAGGGCACAGATACGCAGTATTTT.

The genes are TRBV5-1 and TRBJ2-7; TRBD2 matches at 10 bases. The ends lost 3 bases at V and 3 bases at J; junction bases unmatched: 6. CDR3 length: 15 residues. CDR1 is SGHRS, CDR2 YFSETQ, per germline. CDR3 DNA sequence: TGCGCCAGCAGCTCCCGCGGGACTAGCGACTACGAGCAGTACTTC. Translating gives CASSSRGTSDYEQYF. Based on the CDR3 plus reference TRBV5-1 and TRBJ2-7, the full variable domain is KAGVTQTPRYLIKTRGQQVTLSCSPISGHRSVSWYQQTPGQGLQFLFEYFSETQRNKGNFPGRFSGRQFSNSRSEMNVSTLELGDSALYLCASSSRGTSDYEQYFGPGTRLTVT.

The CDR3 sequence: CASSLFGLEGSGELFF. Here the CDR3 DNA reads TGTGCCAGCAGCTTGTTTGGACTAGAAGGTTCCGGGGAGCTGTTTTTT. This rearrangement joins TRBV7-2 to TRBJ2-2, with 7 bases aligning to TRBD2. Trimming took 3 bases from V and 6 from J; bases not matched to a gene: 10. Germline V gene sequence: CDR1 SGHTA, CDR2 FQGNSA. This CDR3 comprises 16 residues. The whole variable domain, remainder taken from reference TRBV7-2 and TRBJ2-2, is GAGVSQSPSNKVTEKGKDVELRCDPISGHTALYWYRQSLGQGLEFLIYFQGNSAPDKSGLPSDRFSAERTGGSVSTLTIQRTQQEDSAVYLCASSLFGLEGSGELFFGEGSRLTVL.

The V gene is TRBV15, the J gene TRBJ1-2; D perhaps matches TRBD1 (5 bases). The length of the CDR3 is 13 residues. Trimming cost V 5 bases and J 8 bases, with 15 bases left between them. The V gene's germline CDR1 is LNHNV and CDR2 YYDKDF (reference sequence). The CDR3 reads CATSDGRGWGYTF. Here the CDR3 DNA reads TGTGCCACCAGCGACGGAAGGGGATGGGGCTACACCTTC.

This chain joins TRBV5-5 and TRBJ1-1; TRBD1 matches 8 bases. The CDR3 loop spans 16 amino acids. The ends lost 4 bases at V and 5 bases at J; junction bases unmatched: 13. From germline, CDR1 is SGHKS and CDR2 YYEKEE (reference sequence). CDR3 amino acids: CASSTGAQGGRTEAFF. In nucleotides, the CDR3 is TGTGCCAGCAGCACGGGCGCACAGGGGGGTAGGACTGAAGCTTTCTTT.

The table lists this clone with many counts. The chain links TRBV5-1 to TRBJ2-5, with 7 bases matching TRBD2. Germline loops: CDR1 SGHRS, CDR2 YFSETQ. J lost 0 bases, V lost 6 bases, and 11 bases had no gene match. The CDR3 totals 16 residues. CDR3 nucleotides: TGCGCCAGCACCCATGGGGCGGGAGTTAACCAAGAGACCCAGTACTTC. This codes for CASTHGAGVNQETQYF.

The V call is TRBV25-1, the J call TRBJ2-1; 10 bases align to TRBD2. This CDR3 contains 16 residues. Germline trimming cut 3 bases from V and 3 bases from J; bases unmatched to any gene: 5. CDR1 and CDR2 from the germline V gene are MGHDK and SYGVNS. The CDR3 reads CASSEASGSYYNEQFF. In DNA form, the CDR3 reads TGTGCCAGCAGTGAGGCTAGCGGGAGTTACTACAATGAGCAGTTCTTC.

The chain carries TRBV10-3 and TRBJ2-1, with D perhaps TRBD2 (8 bases). Deletions cut 3 bases from V and 8 bases from J, with 17 bases between. This CDR3 has 15 amino acids. The germline gives CDR1 ENHRY, CDR2 SYGVKD. CDR3 region: CAISDPGLGGDEQFF. CDR3 DNA sequence: TGTGCCATCAGTGACCCGGGACTAGGGGGCGATGAGCAGTTCTTC.

The genes are TRBV4-3 and TRBJ2-7; D tentatively reads TRBD1 or TRBD2 (5 bases each). The CDR3 extends over 16 amino acids. V lost 1 base and J 0 bases, leaving 13 bases between the germline ends. Germline values: CDR1 LGHNA, CDR2 YSLEER. The CDR3 is CASSQAGRRSSYEQYF. In nucleotides, the CDR3 is TGCGCCAGCAGCCAAGCGGGACGCCGGAGCTCCTACGAGCAGTACTTC.

The rearrangement uses TRBV28 and TRBJ2-7, with D tentatively TRBD2 (5 bases). Germline loops: CDR1 MDHEN, CDR2 SYDVKM. Trimming took 10 bases from V and 2 from J, leaving 12 bases between them. This CDR3 has 12 residues. The CDR3 is CATKLDPYEQYF. For the CDR3, the DNA is TGTGCCACCAAACTAGATCCCTACGAGCAGTACTTC.

V and J are TRBV27 and TRBJ2-2; D call uncertain. The CDR3 covers 17 residues. The germline V gene has CDR1 MNHEY and CDR2 SMNVEV (reference sequence). Trimming cost V 3 bases and J 4 bases, with 18 bases left between them. The CDR3 DNA is TGTGCCAGCAGTTTGGTTTTGGGTGCGGACCTCACCGGGGAGCTGTTTTTT. Translated: CASSLVLGADLTGELFF.

This clone was recorded once. CDR3 residues: CASSSEQGAFYEQFF. The CDR3 DNA sequence: TGTGCCAGCAGCTCGGAGCAGGGGGCCTTCTATGAGCAGTTCTTC. This chain uses TRBV5-4 with TRBJ2-1, with 8 bases identical to TRBD1. The CDR3 has 15 amino acids. Germline assignment: CDR1 SGHNT and CDR2 YYREEE (reference sequence). V lost 3 bases and J lost 8; bases outside the gene matches: 10.

The J gene is TRBJ1-2, the V gene TRBV6-4; D is unclear. This CDR3 contains 13 residues. Trimming took off 3 bases at V and 4 bases at J, with 9 bases between the two ends. Germline V gives CDR1 MRHNA, CDR2 SNTAGT. CDR3 amino acids: CASSETGGYGYTF. The DNA for the CDR3 is TGTGCCAGCAGTGAAACGGGAGGCTATGGCTACACCTTC.

This clone occurred once. The chain has TRBV6-5 and TRBJ2-7; TRBD1 aligns across 7 bases. The CDR3 is 14 residues long. The trim removed 8 bases at V and 2 bases at J, leaving 9 bases unmatched. CDR1 is MNHEY, CDR2 SVGAGI, per germline. The CDR3 sequence is CASHRRQGTYEQYF. CDR3 sequence (DNA): TGTGCCAGCCACCGAAGACAGGGAACCTACGAGCAGTACTTC.

This clone was observed many times. Other DNA sequences from this sample encode an identical CDR3 as well. The V gene is TRBV4-3, the J gene TRBJ1-4, with no clear D. Germline V gene data show CDR1 as LGHNA and CDR2 as YSLEER. The CDR3 totals 13 residues. Trimming took 0 bases from V and 7 from J, leaving 6 bases between them. CDR3 sequence: CASSQDSGEKLFF. Here the CDR3 DNA reads TGCGCCAGCAGCCAAGATAGTGGTGAAAAACTGTTTTTT.

The CDR3 loop is CASSPPHGQETQYF. In nucleotides, the CDR3 is TGTGCCAGCTCACCACCGCACGGGCAAGAGACCCAGTACTTC. The chain couples TRBV18 to TRBJ2-5; D unclear. Germline lookup yields CDR1 KGHSH and CDR2 LQKENI. The ends were cut back, 0 bases at V and 2 bases at J, with 7 bases in the middle. This CDR3 region has 14 residues.

The chain employs TRBV11-1 and TRBJ2-7; D unresolved. Germline V gene data show CDR1 as SGHAT and CDR2 as FQDESV (reference sequence). Trimming stripped 2 bases from V and 6 bases from J, with 14 bases between. CDR3 size: 14 residues. CDR3 nucleotide sequence: TGTGCCAGCAGCTTATCACGGGCCGGTCTCGAGCAGTACTTC. It specifies CASSLSRAGLEQYF.

This clone was counted only a few times. The V gene is TRBV5-1, the J gene TRBJ2-1; the match to TRBD2 covers 8 bases. Germline V gives CDR1 SGHRS, CDR2 YFSETQ. The CDR3 has 15 residues. With 5 bases clipped from V and 4 bases from J, the junction kept 8 bases outside the gene matches. The CDR3 coding sequence is TGCGCCAGCAGTTCCGGGACTAGTATATACAATGAGCAGTTCTTC. Its translation: CASSSGTSIYNEQFF.

The chain has TRBV7-6 and TRBJ2-7, with D perhaps TRBD1 or TRBD2 (5 bases each). V gave up 4 bases and J gave up 2 bases, with 9 bases separating them. This CDR3 spans 13 amino acids. Germline V lookup: CDR1 SGHVS, CDR2 FNYEAQ. The CDR3 coding sequence is TGTGCCAGCAGCTCGGGACGTGCCTACGAGCAGTACTTC. This encodes CASSSGRAYEQYF.

The CDR3 DNA sequence: TGTGCCAGCAGCCCAAACAGGGGGAATGCCTACAATGAGCAGTTCTTC. Translation gives CASSPNRGNAYNEQFF. This chain connects TRBV5-6 to TRBJ2-1; 8 bases match TRBD1. Germline V gene sequence: CDR1 SGHDT, CDR2 YYEEEE. V lost 4 bases and J lost 2; bases outside the gene matches: 8. CDR3 length equals 16 residues.

The gene calls are TRBV21-1 and TRBJ1-2. TRBV21-1 is described as a pseudogene. The CDR3 extends over 16 amino acids. In DNA, the CDR3 is TGTGCCAGCAGCAAAGTGAGAGGGGCCACAACGGGTGGCTACACCTTC. This gives the protein CASSKVRGATTGGYTF.